Described below is a single T cell receptor (beta chain) sequence and its context. Its target is unknown. The CDR3 consists of 15 residues. V dropped 6 bases and J dropped 4 bases, with 13 bases sitting between them. Germline V gene lookup returns CDR1 MNHEY and CDR2 SMNVEV (reference sequence). The sample is drawn from a study of T cell responses to AZD1222 COVID-19 vaccine. Study-level background: Second-dose timings of about 4 or about 12 weeks were pooled. Study-wide results and limits: Unmutated variant regions are reportedly targeted by nearly half of spike-specific TCRs. Baseline seropositives among AZD1222 recipients totaled only five to seven. The sample set comprised mostly white British donors with more females, and clonal diversity was possibly underestimated.

TCRdb's table, derived via immunoSEQ multiplex PCR, lists solely in-frame clones and lacks some. The repertoire holds more than 150,000 clones, with around nine tenths as singletons. This sequence was found in an adult in good health. The chain links TRBV27 to TRBJ1-6, with D uncertain. This specimen consisted of peripheral blood, obtained on day 0 of AZD1222 vaccination. The CDR3 DNA reads as TGTGCCAGCAGCCCAACCGGACGGTATAATTCACCCCTCCACTTT. It translates to CASSPTGRYNSPLHF.